The 10 T cell receptor beta chains listed next were all sequenced from one sample in a study of blood T cell repertoires in COVID-19. Generated by immunoSEQ multiplex PCR, the TCRdb table keeps only in-frame clones and is missing some. Among approximately 150,000 clones listed, roughly 80% were seen once. The sequencing input was PBMCs or T cells enriched from blood (not recorded which). The receptors were sampled from a woman in her thirties or forties with acute COVID-19.

The CDR3 nucleotides are TGTGCCAGCAGCTTAACTTGGACTAGCGGAATGACAGATACGCAGTATTTT. Encoded protein: CASSLTWTSGMTDTQYF. This chain connects TRBV7-9 to TRBJ2-3, with 10 bases fitting TRBD2. Germline-derived CDR1 and CDR2 are SEHNR and FQNEAQ (reference sequence). This CDR3 contains 17 residues. Unmatched junction bases numbered 8, after V lost 2 bases and J lost 3 bases.

The chain combines TRBV5-1 with TRBJ1-2; possibly TRBD1 for D (5 bases). Germline lookup yields CDR1 SGHRS and CDR2 YFSETQ. This CDR3 is built from 16 residues. The V gene lost 4 bases and the J gene lost 5 bases, with 21 bases spanning the gap. The CDR3 coding sequence is TGCGCCAGCAGCGAGGGAGGGGCAGCGAATTCTTATGGCTACACCTTC. It translates to CASSEGGAANSYGYTF.

This clone was counted a single time. This chain joins TRBV19 and TRBJ1-4, with D perhaps TRBD1 (5 bases). This CDR3 spans 17 amino acids. Trimming cost V 1 base and J 4 bases, with 16 bases left between them. Germline assignment: CDR1 LNHDA and CDR2 SQIVND (reference sequence). The CDR3 nucleotides are TGTGCCAGTAGTATAGGCAATGACGGACACCGTAATGAAAAACTGTTTTTT. Its protein product is CASSIGNDGHRNEKLFF.

The chain uses TRBV6-5 and TRBJ2-3; 9 bases map to TRBD2. The V gene end was trimmed by 11 bases and the J gene end by 5 bases; junction bases not matched to a gene: 14. Germline assignment: CDR1 MNHEY and CDR2 SVGAGI. The length of the CDR3 is 15 residues. The CDR3 bases are TGTGCCTCCATAAGTAGCGGGAGCAACGGAGATACGCAGTATTTT. Amino acids: CASISSGSNGDTQYF.

V and J are TRBV27 and TRBJ1-2; a possible D gene is TRBD1 (5 bases). Trimming cost V 8 bases and J 2 bases, with 30 bases left between them. Germline CDR1 reads MNHEY; CDR2 reads SMNVEV (reference sequence). The CDR3 runs to 19 residues. CDR3: CASVPLAVQVKRGNYGYTF. In DNA, the CDR3 is TGTGCCAGCGTCCCGCTGGCGGTGCAGGTCAAGCGGGGGAACTATGGCTACACCTTC.

This chain connects TRBV11-2 to TRBJ1-1, with no clear D. Between the trimmed V and J ends, which lost 7 bases and 4 bases, there was a span of 7 bases. The germline gives CDR1 SGHAT, CDR2 FQNNGV. The CDR3 sequence is 11 residues long. The CDR3 sequence: CASMLSTEAFF. DNA for the CDR3: TGTGCCAGCATGCTGAGCACTGAAGCTTTCTTT.

The J gene is TRBJ2-5, the V gene TRBV5-6, with TRBD2 identical over 14 bases. The CDR3 totals 17 residues. The V gene's germline CDR1 is SGHDT and CDR2 YYEEEE. V was pared by 0 bases and J by 5 bases, with 6 bases of the junction left unmatched. CDR3 in amino acids: CASSLVGTSGSRETQYF. The CDR3 DNA reads as TGTGCCAGCAGCTTGGTCGGGACTAGCGGGAGTCGTGAGACCCAGTACTTC.

This chain joins TRBV11-2 and TRBJ1-1; maybe TRBD1 (6 bases). This CDR3 is 18 amino acids long. The V gene's germline CDR1 is SGHAT and CDR2 FQNNGV. Trimming pared 3 bases from V and 0 bases from J, leaving 20 bases between. The CDR3 here is CASSFRLGGAGMNTEAFF. The CDR3 region has the DNA TGTGCCAGCAGCTTTCGATTAGGGGGAGCAGGGATGAACACTGAAGCTTTCTTT.

The chain uses TRBV3-1 (or the pseudogene TRBV3-2) and TRBJ1-2; 7 bases are shared with TRBD1. The CDR3 spans 13 residues. The germline gives CDR1 LGHDT, CDR2 YNNKEL (reference sequence). The junction had 3 bases not matched to a gene; V was cut back by 6 bases and J by 2 bases. The CDR3 DNA reads TGTGCCAGCAGGCAGACAGGGAACTATGGCTACACCTTC. It is translated as CASRQTGNYGYTF.

This chain joins TRBV30 and TRBJ2-5; 9 bases align to TRBD1. The CDR3 spans 15 residues. From germline, CDR1 is GTSNPN and CDR2 SVGIG (reference sequence). The J segment lost 5 bases and the V segment lost 2 bases, leaving 9 bases of the junction unmatched. CDR3 DNA sequence: TGTGCCTGGAGTATCTCGACAGGGGGGGGTGAGACCCAGTACTTC. Its protein is CAWSISTGGGETQYF.